The 4 T cell receptor beta chains presented below share a single source sample, sequenced in a study of Ad26.COV2.S vaccination and SARS-CoV-2 variants. Assay used: immunoSEQ multiplex PCR; TCRdb lists only in-frame clones, some missing. This table holds under 550,000 clones, around 90% found once. As for treatment: around 19 received Ad26.COV2.S at low or high dose, single or two shots; about 5 received placebo; per-sample allocation not given. The samples date from day 63 after the first vaccine or placebo injection. The sequenced sample was peripheral blood, obtained in a trial of Ad26.COV2.S vaccine versus placebo. These receptors all come from a person aged 18-65 years who received the Ad26.COV2.S COVID-19 vaccine or a placebo.

This chain joins TRBV21-1 and TRBJ1-4; the table calls TRBD1, which could not be checked here. TRBV21-1 is designated a pseudogene. CDR3 size: 14 residues. CDR3: CASSRGLSNEKLFF. CDR3 sequence (DNA): TGTGCCAGCAGCAGGGGGCTTTCTAATGAAAAACTGTTTTTT.

This sequence joins TRBV4-3 and TRBJ2-7; weak D call: TRBD2 (5 bases). The germline V gene has CDR1 LGHNA and CDR2 YSLEER. V shed 0 bases and J shed 3 bases, with 15 bases lying between them. CDR3 length: 16 residues. The DNA of the CDR3 is TGCGCCAGCAGCCAAGAACGGGCTCTAGCCTTCTACGAGCAGTACTTC. Protein product: CASSQERALAFYEQYF.

The rearrangement uses TRBV19 and TRBJ1-1, with D perhaps TRBD1 (6 bases). The CDR3 covers 12 residues. In germline, CDR1 is LNHDA, CDR2 SQIVND (reference sequence). V was pared by 6 bases and J by 9 bases, with 14 bases between. The CDR3 DNA follows: TGTGCCAGTAGCCCTAGTGGGGGCCAAGCTTTCTTT. Encoded protein: CASSPSGGQAFF.

This clone was found a few times. The chain has TRBV4-2 and TRBJ2-7, with D perhaps matching TRBD1 or TRBD2 (5 bases each). Germline lookup yields CDR1 LGHNA and CDR2 YNFKEQ. The CDR3 length is 16 residues. Trimming stripped 0 bases from V and 2 bases from J, with 14 bases between. The CDR3 DNA follows: TGTGCCAGCAGCCAAGACTCCGGGACGGCTGCCTACGAGCAGTACTTC. This encodes CASSQDSGTAAYEQYF.